These T cell receptor beta chains were read from a single sample in a study of T cell responses to AZD1222 COVID-19 vaccine. Sequenced by immunoSEQ multiplex PCR; TCRdb stores in-frame clones only, minus some. This table has roughly 100,000 clones, approximately 96% appearing once. Sequenced here: peripheral blood, sampled on day 0 of AZD1222 vaccination. These receptors were collected from an adult in good health. Each CDR3 is given with its conserved first and last residue. A D gene is named only where the DNA matches it firmly. A row's size may be missing; if present it is once, few, many or a size class.

v_gene: TRBV7-2
d_gene: NA
abundance: NA
j_gene: TRBJ2-5
CDR3nt: TGTGCCAGCAGCTCGGAAGGGGGTGGAGAGACCCAGTACTTC
CDR3aa: CASSSEGGGETQYF

v_gene: TRBV15
d_gene: NA
abundance: NA
j_gene: TRBJ2-7
CDR3nt: TGTGCCACCAGCAGAGATCATGGCAGGTCCTACGAGCAGTACTTC
CDR3aa: CATSRDHGRSYEQYF

v_gene: TRBV28
d_gene: TRBD1
abundance: NA
j_gene: TRBJ1-1
CDR3nt: TGTGCCAGCAGTTTATACGCGGGACAGGGGGACACTGAAGCTTTCTTT
CDR3aa: CASSLYAGQGDTEAFF

v_gene: TRBV2
d_gene: NA
abundance: NA
j_gene: TRBJ1-1
CDR3nt: TGTGCCAGCAGTATGAGGAACACTGAAGCTTTCTTT
CDR3aa: CASSMRNTEAFF

v_gene: TRBV7-9
d_gene: NA
abundance: NA
j_gene: TRBJ2-1
CDR3nt: TGTGCCAGCAACCCGGTGAGGGGGAAGGTCGGTGAGCAGTTCTTC
CDR3aa: CASNPVRGKVGEQFF

v_gene: TRBV2
d_gene: NA
abundance: NA
j_gene: TRBJ2-7
CDR3nt: TGTGCCAGCAGGCGGATCACGGACGGCTACGAGCAGTACTTC
CDR3aa: CASRRITDGYEQYF

v_gene: TRBV4-1
d_gene: NA
abundance: NA
j_gene: TRBJ2-1
CDR3nt: TGCGCCAGCAGCCATATCAATGAGCAGTTCTTC
CDR3aa: CASSHINEQFF

v_gene: TRBV2
d_gene: NA
abundance: NA
j_gene: TRBJ1-1
CDR3nt: TGTGCCAGCGGTGGGGCTTTCTTT
CDR3aa: CASGGAFF

v_gene: TRBV6-1
d_gene: NA
abundance: NA
j_gene: TRBJ2-7
CDR3nt: TGTGCCAGCAGTGAAGCGGCTACCGGGGCTGGGTACGAGCAGTACTTC
CDR3aa: CASSEAATGAGYEQYF

v_gene: TRBV6-2/TRBV6-3
d_gene: TRBD2
abundance: NA
j_gene: TRBJ2-5
CDR3nt: TGTGCCAGCAGTCGGGACAATAGCGGGAGTCGGAAGACCCAGTACTTC
CDR3aa: CASSRDNSGSRKTQYF

v_gene: TRBV28
d_gene: TRBD2
abundance: NA
j_gene: TRBJ2-7
CDR3nt: TGTGCCAGCAGTTCCACCGGGACTAGCTTATACGAGCAGTACTTC
CDR3aa: CASSSTGTSLYEQYF

v_gene: TRBV30
d_gene: TRBD1
abundance: NA
j_gene: TRBJ1-5
CDR3nt: TGTGCCTGGGACAGGGGAAATCAGCCCCAGCATTTT
CDR3aa: CAWDRGNQPQHF

v_gene: TRBV7-9
d_gene: NA
abundance: NA
j_gene: TRBJ1-1
CDR3nt: TGTGCCAGCAGCTTAGAGTTGGGGCGGGAAGCTTTCTTT
CDR3aa: CASSLELGREAFF

v_gene: TRBV2
d_gene: NA
abundance: NA
j_gene: TRBJ2-7
CDR3nt: TGTGCCAGCAGTGTAGGAGCCGGAGCCTACGAGCAGTACTTC
CDR3aa: CASSVGAGAYEQYF

v_gene: TRBV6-5
d_gene: NA
abundance: NA
j_gene: TRBJ1-5
CDR3nt: TGTGCCAGCACCAACGGTAACAGTCATCAGCCCCAGCATTTT
CDR3aa: CASTNGNSHQPQHF

v_gene: TRBV6-5
d_gene: TRBD1
abundance: NA
j_gene: TRBJ1-2
CDR3nt: TGTGCCAGCAGGCTACAGGGGGCGAATGGCTACACCTTC
CDR3aa: CASRLQGANGYTF

v_gene: TRBV29-1
d_gene: TRBD1
abundance: NA
j_gene: TRBJ1-1
CDR3nt: TGCAGCGTTAAGGGACAGGGCATGAACACTGAAGCTTTCTTT
CDR3aa: CSVKGQGMNTEAFF

v_gene: TRBV6-1
d_gene: NA
abundance: NA
j_gene: TRBJ1-5
CDR3nt: TGTGCCAGCAGTGAAGGGGTCCTCGGCAATCAGCCCCAGCATTTT
CDR3aa: CASSEGVLGNQPQHF

v_gene: TRBV7-9
d_gene: NA
abundance: NA
j_gene: TRBJ2-5
CDR3nt: TGTGCCAGCAGCTTAGACTTACAGGTCCAAGAGACCCAGTACTTC
CDR3aa: CASSLDLQVQETQYF

v_gene: TRBV6-2/TRBV6-3
d_gene: NA
abundance: NA
j_gene: TRBJ2-1
CDR3nt: TGTGCCAGCAGTCGTCCACCAGCACCAAAATACAATGAGCAGTTCTTC
CDR3aa: CASSRPPAPKYNEQFF

v_gene: TRBV4-1
d_gene: NA
abundance: once
j_gene: TRBJ1-1
CDR3nt: TGCGCCAGCAGCCAAGATATGAAGGATGCCACTGAAGCTTTCTTT
CDR3aa: CASSQDMKDATEAFF

v_gene: TRBV25-1
d_gene: NA
abundance: NA
j_gene: TRBJ1-5
CDR3nt: TGTGCCAGCAGGCCTAGGGGGTCAGGTCAGCCCCAGCATTTT
CDR3aa: CASRPRGSGQPQHF

v_gene: TRBV2
d_gene: NA
abundance: NA
j_gene: TRBJ1-1
CDR3nt: TGTGCCAGCAGTCCGGACAGCGGTATCGCTGAAGCTTTCTTT
CDR3aa: CASSPDSGIAEAFF

v_gene: TRBV2
d_gene: TRBD1
abundance: NA
j_gene: TRBJ2-7
CDR3nt: TGTGCCAGCAGTAGACAGGGAAGCTCCTACGAGCAGTACTTC
CDR3aa: CASSRQGSSYEQYF